This T cell receptor beta chain is from a study of CD8+CD57+ T cells in acquired aplastic anemia. Trimming shortened V by 6 bases and J by 2 bases, and 11 bases separated the two germline ends. Per germline, CDR1 MGHDK and CDR2 SYGVNS. The CDR3 spans 15 residues. For sequencing, patients were chosen who had shown expansion of CD8+CD57+ cells by flow cytometry. The template for TCR beta VDJ and CDR3 sequence profiling was genomic DNA. TCRdb analysed the reads with MiXCR anew, one entry per CDR3 protein. The sample holds around 170,000 distinct CDR3 sequences, approximately 51% seen once. Only one count was recorded for this clonotype.

This receptor was taken from a human donor with aplastic anemia. The chain carries TRBV25-1 and TRBJ1-6; tentative D call: TRBD1 (5 bases). The sequenced sample consisted of sorted CD4+, CD8+, or CD8+CD57+ T cells (not recorded which) from PBMCs. CDR3 sequence reads: CASRGDSTYNSPLHF. The CDR3 bases are TGTGCCAGCAGAGGAGACAGTACCTATAATTCACCCCTCCACTTT.